This TCR beta chain emerged from a study of blood T cell repertoires in COVID-19. Background on the study: The cDNA or gDNA used as material had been derived from T cells, B-cell-depleted T cells, or PBMCs.

Trimming stripped 6 bases from V and 11 bases from J, with 17 bases between. The CDR3 covers 13 residues. Germline V gene lookup returns CDR1 SGHVS and CDR2 FQNEAQ. Original processing notes: Using reference gene primer amplification, nucleated cell counts were estimated. Libraries were prepared by immunoSEQ multiplex PCR; TCRdb keeps only in-frame clonotypes and omits some of them. V and J calls and clone size come straight from that table; D and trimming were deduced from the DNA. The data show about 160,000 clones, about nine tenths seen once. Seattle-derived patients entered the study during active infection and were followed longitudinally.

The receptor comes from a man in his thirties or forties with COVID-19, enrolled during active disease. The source material was peripheral blood. The chain recombines TRBV7-8 with TRBJ1-5; the D gene is possibly TRBD1 (5 bases). CDR3 sequence: CASSSFTGSTQHF. CDR3 nucleotides: TGTGCCAGCAGTTCCTTTACAGGTTCAACCCAGCATTTT.